This T cell receptor beta chain is drawn from a study of CD8 T cells in ankylosing spondylitis (dated by TCRdb to the late 2010s). With regard to the full study: The study set out to find disease-linked TCR variants by profiling T cell receptor beta repertoires in ankylosing spondylitis patients and healthy donors. The full study cohort was made up of about two dozen ankylosing spondylitis patients and about a hundred healthy donors. Samples of peripheral blood were taken, and for ankylosing spondylitis patients, synovial fluid was collected as well. Overall study outcomes, separate from this receptor: The disease-linked clones had a CD8+ phenotype and were found at relatively low frequencies in peripheral blood. The disease-linked clones were reported to be significantly enriched in matched synovial fluid samples from ankylosing spondylitis patients. Some of the motif variants had been reported before in the synovial fluid and blood of reactive arthritis patients, a finding that suggests common disease-initiation mechanisms. Blood from ankylosing spondylitis patients appeared to be characterized by a TCR beta motif composed of about eight highly homologous amino acid variants.

As regards this clonotype: Which antigen it targets is not known. No base quality information exists; no much larger clone differs at one position.

The junction shows trimming of 4 bases on V and 7 bases on J, plus 7 bases between the germline ends. Including cysteine and phenylalanine, the CDR3 has 11 amino acids. The kept DNA is CDR3 alone, 33 bases in frame from the first base. The germline V gene (reference sequence) supplies CDR1 SEHNR and CDR2 FQNEAQ. The data were produced on an Illumina HiSeq 2500. Quantitative 5'-RACE with molecular barcodes was used to prepare TCR beta libraries. The original pipeline was this. A new computational method based on a probabilistic model of VDJ rearrangement was used to identify disease-linked TCR variants. Starting from the raw public reads, TCRdb applied fastp trimming at Q25, assembled clones with MiXCR and retained in-frame beta chains. Every entry covers one CDR3 protein and lists the most common genes and DNA from its rows. TCRdb, rather than the study authors, made the V and J calls. The sample contains 220,000 or so distinct CDR3 sequences, 15% to 20% of them found a single time. The ten most abundant clones make up approximately 40% of the sample.

This sequence was found in a male donor with ankylosing spondylitis. The sequencing input was blood, either unsorted or a sorted T cell fraction (not recorded which). This receptor chain uses TRBV7-9 and TRBJ1-1; a tentative D match to TRBD1 spans 5 bases. The DNA is TGTGCCAGCAGCTACGACAGTGAAGCTTTCTTT. It translates to CASSYDSEAFF. With all but the CDR3 taken from the reference TRBV7-9 and TRBJ1-1 genes, the full variable domain is: DTGVSQNPRHKITKRGQNVTFRCDPISEHNRLYWYRQTLGQGPEFLTYFQNEAQLEKSRLLSDRFSAERPKGSFSTLEIQRTEQGDSAMYLCASSYDSEAFFGQGTRLTVV.